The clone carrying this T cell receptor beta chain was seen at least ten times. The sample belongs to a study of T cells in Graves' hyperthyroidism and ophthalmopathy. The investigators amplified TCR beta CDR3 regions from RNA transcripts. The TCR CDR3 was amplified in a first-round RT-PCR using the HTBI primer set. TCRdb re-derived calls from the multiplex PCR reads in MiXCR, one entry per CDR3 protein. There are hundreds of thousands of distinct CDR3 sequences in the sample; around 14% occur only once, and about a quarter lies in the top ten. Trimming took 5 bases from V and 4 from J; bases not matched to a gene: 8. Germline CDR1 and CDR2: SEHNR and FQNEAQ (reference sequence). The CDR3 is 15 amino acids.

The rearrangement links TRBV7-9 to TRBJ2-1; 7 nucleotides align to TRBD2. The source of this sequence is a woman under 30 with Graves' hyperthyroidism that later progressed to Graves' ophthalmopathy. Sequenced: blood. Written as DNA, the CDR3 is TGTGCCAGCAGCATCAACTTCGGGGGGTACAATGAGCAGTTCTTC. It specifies CASSINFGGYNEQFF.